This T cell receptor beta chain was observed in a study of Ad26.COV2.S vaccination and SARS-CoV-2 variants. Findings of the study overall: Placebo recipients trailed vaccine recipients in spike-specific TCR breadth.

Treatment in this sample: 15 to 20 received Ad26.COV2.S at low or high dose, single or two shots; 5 received placebo; per-sample allocation not given. Repertoires come from day 63 after the first vaccine or placebo injection. Aged 18-55 years, donor was enrolled in Boston around 2020. Repertoires were generated with immunoSEQ multiplex PCR, while TCRdb's copy carries only in-frame clones and drops some. This table holds a few hundred thousand clones, about 91% found once. Germline CDR1 reads MDHEN; CDR2 reads SYDVKM. V shed 7 bases and J shed 3 bases, with 13 bases lying between them. CDR3 length equals 14 residues. Note on this clone: The target antigen is unknown.

This chain links TRBV28 with TRBJ1-5; TRBD1 might be the D (5 bases). The receptor was isolated from a person aged 18-60 years who received the Ad26.COV2.S COVID-19 vaccine or a placebo. The sequencing here drew on peripheral blood, taken in a trial of Ad26.COV2.S vaccine versus placebo. The CDR3 DNA reads as TGTGCCAGCACCCGGTGGGGGGACAATCAGCCCCAGCATTTT. Encoded protein: CASTRWGDNQPQHF.